This entry describes one T cell receptor (beta chain). Its antigen remains unknown. Naive CD8 cells, CD45RO-negative and positively selected for CCR7, excluded terminally differentiated effector memory CD45RA+ cells. Genomic DNA of each subset was evenly split across several immunoSEQ plates. Assay: immunoSEQ multiplex PCR; the TCRdb copy retains only in-frame clones and omits some. The sample records millions of clones, approximately 94% being singletons. The data stem from a study of shared clonotypes between healthy human individuals. Study-level background: Three plates were used per donor for CD4 naive, three for CD4 memory, two for CD8 naive and one for CD8 memory.

Trimming removed 6 bases at V and 0 bases at J, with 1 base between. Germline assignment: CDR1 ENHRY and CDR2 SYGVKD. This CDR3 has 11 residues. The study, taken as a whole, reports: Sharing across four donors was highest in naive CD4 (roughly 5%) and lowest in memory CD8 (around 0.4%). On the whole, naive subsets had larger estimated richness than memory subsets had.

The chain carries TRBV10-3 and TRBJ2-3; D is ambiguous. The source material was naive CD8+ T cells from PBMCs. The receptor was derived from a young man in good health. Some clones in this sample may be carry-over from other donors' samples. CDR3 sequence reads: CAIRSTDTQYF. In DNA, the CDR3 is TGTGCCATCAGGAGCACAGATACGCAGTATTTT.